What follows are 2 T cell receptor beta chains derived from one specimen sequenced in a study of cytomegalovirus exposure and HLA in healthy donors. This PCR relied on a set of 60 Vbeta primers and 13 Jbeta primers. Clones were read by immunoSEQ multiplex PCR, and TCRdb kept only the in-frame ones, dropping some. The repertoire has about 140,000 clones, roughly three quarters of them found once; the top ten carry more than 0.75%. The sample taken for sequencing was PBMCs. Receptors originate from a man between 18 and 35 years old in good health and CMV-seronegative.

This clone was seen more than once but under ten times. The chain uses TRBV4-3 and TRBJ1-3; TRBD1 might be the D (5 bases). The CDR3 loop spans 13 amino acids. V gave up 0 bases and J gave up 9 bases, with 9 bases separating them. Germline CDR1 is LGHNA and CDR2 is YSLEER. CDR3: CASSQEQVTTIYF. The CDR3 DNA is TGCGCCAGCAGCCAAGAACAGGTGACCACCATATATTTT.

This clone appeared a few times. CDR3 DNA: TGTGCCAGCAGTTCCCAGTCGGGGGGAGAGGGCTATGGCTACACCTTC. It translates to CASSSQSGGEGYGYTF. The rearrangement joins TRBV6-5 to TRBJ1-2, with D perhaps TRBD1 (5 bases). Between the trimmed V and J ends, which lost 4 bases and 4 bases, there was a span of 19 bases. This CDR3 spans 16 amino acids. Germline CDR1 and CDR2: MNHEY and SVGAGI.